The present entry profiles one T cell receptor beta chain with its context. Antigen unknown. The read is 3 residues too short to cover the CDR3 end, so that end is filled in from the germline J gene. CDR1 is SGHTA and CDR2 is FQGNSA in the germline V gene. CDR3 size: 15 residues. The data belong to a study of T cells in women clearing cervical HPV infection. On the study more broadly: Cases: HPV16-related CIN3 or worse on histology, 2 invasive cancers. Controls' single incident HPV16 infection cleared within 12 months without precancer.

General study points: TRBV6-7 relative abundance averaged approximately 0.11% in cases and 0.15% to 0.2% in controls.

Profiled with immunoSEQ multiplex PCR; TCRdb holds only in-frame clones, not every one. Its listing shows more than 11,000 clones. The clonotype originates from a woman between 18 and 69 years old with a cervical HPV16 infection that either progressed to CIN3+ or cleared (not recorded which). Sequencing was done on a sample of blood buffy coat. The gene calls are TRBV7-2 and TRBJ2-3; 8 bases map to TRBD1. The CDR3 here is CASSWGTGANQPQYF. The CDR3 DNA, read in part, is TGTGCCAGCAGCTGGGGGACAGGAGCTAATCAGCCG.